This T cell receptor beta chain was captured by sequencing in a study of T cell responses to AZD1222 COVID-19 vaccine. General study points: All repertoire sampling was performed exclusively after the peak T cell response. Regions 160-218 and 743-854 dominated among vaccine-associated CD4 TCRs spanning spike.

Comments on this clone: Antigen specificity is unknown.

The repertoire was sequenced with immunoSEQ multiplex PCR; TCRdb's copy has only in-frame clones and lacks some. The table lists approximately 100,000 clones, 88% of them singletons. CDR1 and CDR2 (germline): MGHRA, YSYEKL. The V gene lost 0 bases and the J gene lost 10 bases, with 9 bases spanning the gap. The length of the CDR3 is 12 residues. The V call is TRBV4-1, the J call TRBJ1-1; D is possibly TRBD1 (5 bases). The source of this sequence is an adult in good health. The specimen comprised peripheral blood, sampled on day 0 of MenACWY control vaccination. CDR3 DNA sequence: TGCGCCAGCAGCCAAGAAACAGGAAGAGCTTTCTTT. Translating gives CASSQETGRAFF.